Each of the 26 T cell receptor beta chains below was sequenced from the same sample in a study of PD-L1 blockade in urothelial cancer. Time point reported: pretreatment peripheral blood. Assay used: immunoSEQ multiplex PCR; TCRdb lists only in-frame clones, some missing. Of some 100,000 clones in the sample, roughly 90% were seen once. The source material was PBMCs, sampled around atezolizumab (anti-PD-L1) treatment. The receptor set was obtained from a woman of 80 years or more with urothelial cancer.

This clone was picked up a small number of times. The chain employs TRBV10-2 and TRBJ1-1; D not certain. CDR1 is WSHSY, CDR2 SAAADI, per germline. Trimming stripped 4 bases from V and 7 bases from J, with 10 bases between. The CDR3 consists of 12 residues. CDR3 nucleotide sequence: TGCGCCAGCAGTGCTATTCCGGGTGAAGCTTTCTTT. It yields the protein CASSAIPGEAFF.

The chain uses TRBV30 and TRBJ2-3; D is unclear. V shed 5 bases and J shed 5 bases, with 17 bases lying between them. Germline V CDR1 and CDR2: GTSNPN, SVGIG (reference sequence). The CDR3 contains 14 residues. The CDR3 reads CAWETRSRGDTQYF. The CDR3 DNA reads TGTGCCTGGGAGACTCGATCTCGTGGAGATACGCAGTATTTT.

This chain connects TRBV6-6 to TRBJ1-1; TRBD1 is a possible D gene (5 bases). The CDR3 has 16 residues. Germline V CDR1 and CDR2: MNHNY, SVGAGI (reference sequence). Trimming removed 5 bases from V and 5 bases from J, with 21 bases in between. The CDR3 nucleotides are TGTGCCAGCAGTACCGATACGGGACTCCGAGGGACTGAAGCTTTCTTT. Protein sequence: CASSTDTGLRGTEAFF.

This clone has more than one count but fewer than ten. The chain couples TRBV5-1 to TRBJ2-7; 11 bases line up with TRBD2. The CDR3 runs 19 residues. The germline V gene encodes CDR1 SGHRS and CDR2 YFSETQ. Germline trimming cut 4 bases from V and 3 bases from J; bases unmatched to any gene: 18. The CDR3 bases are TGCGCCAGCAGCACCTTAGCGGGAGGGCCTAGTCCAACGTTCTACGAGCAGTACTTC. This sequence encodes CASSTLAGGPSPTFYEQYF.

The rearrangement joins TRBV2 to TRBJ1-3; D gene unclear. The CDR3 loop spans 14 amino acids. V was clipped by 6 bases and J by 2 bases, with 11 bases between them. CDR1 SNHLY and CDR2 FYNNEI come from the germline V gene. The CDR3 coding sequence is TGTGCCAGCAGCGACCCCGGGGCTGGAAACACCATATATTTT. This encodes CASSDPGAGNTIYF.

This clone was seen a handful of times. The chain uses TRBV18 and TRBJ2-2, with TRBD1 matching 10 bases. The CDR3 consists of 17 residues. The V gene's germline CDR1 is KGHSH and CDR2 LQKENI. Unmatched junction bases numbered 8, after V lost 6 bases and J lost 1 base. The CDR3, as DNA: TGTGCCAGCTCCCGAACCGGGACAGGGGAGAACACCGGGGAGCTGTTTTTT. Translated, it gives CASSRTGTGENTGELFF. Full variable domain (outside the CDR3, taken from reference TRBV18 and TRBJ2-2): NAGVMQNPRHLVRRRGQEARLRCSPMKGHSHVYWYRQLPEEGLKFMVYLQKENIIDESGMPKERFSAEFPKEGPSILRIQQVVRGDSAAYFCASSRTGTGENTGELFFGEGSRLTVL.

This chain links TRBV5-1 with TRBJ2-7, with TRBD1 identical over 12 bases. J gave up 3 bases and V 4 bases, and 5 bases lay outside the gene matches. CDR1 is SGHRS and CDR2 is YFSETQ in the germline V gene. This CDR3 is 15 amino acids long. The CDR3 coding sequence is TGCGCCAGCAGCCCAGGGACAGGGGGCATCTACGAGCAGTACTTC. Protein sequence: CASSPGTGGIYEQYF.

This clone was detected once. This chain connects TRBV19 to TRBJ2-7; tentative D call: TRBD2 (6 bases). This CDR3 has 12 amino acids. In germline, CDR1 is LNHDA, CDR2 SQIVND (reference sequence). V was cut by 4 bases and J by 7 bases, with 11 bases left in between. CDR3 region: CASSTIAGEQYF. For the CDR3, the DNA is TGTGCCAGTAGTACCATTGCGGGAGAGCAGTACTTC.

The V and J genes are TRBV5-1 and TRBJ2-1; no clear D. The CDR3 has 15 residues. Germline loops: CDR1 SGHRS, CDR2 YFSETQ. V was cut by 4 bases and J by 0 bases, with 11 bases left in between. For the CDR3, the DNA is TGCGCCAGCAGCCCCACCTTCAGCTCCTACAATGAGCAGTTCTTC. This translates into CASSPTFSSYNEQFF.

The rearrangement joins TRBV14 to TRBJ2-3; TRBD2 agrees at 10 bases. The V and J ends lost 4 bases and 2 bases, in that order; junction bases with no gene match: 6. Germline V gives CDR1 SGHDN, CDR2 FVKESK. The CDR3 consists of 16 residues. The CDR3 nucleotides are TGTGCCAGCAGCCCCCTTGGACTAGCGGTCACAGATACGCAGTATTTT. Translated: CASSPLGLAVTDTQYF.

The chain employs TRBV19 and TRBJ1-5; D remains unclear. V was cut by 7 bases and J by 2 bases, with 15 bases left in between. The CDR3 is 15 residues long. The germline V gene has CDR1 LNHDA and CDR2 SQIVND (reference sequence). Written as DNA, the CDR3 is TGTGCCAGTACCCAGTCACCGGCGGGCAATCAGCCCCAGCATTTT. Protein sequence: CASTQSPAGNQPQHF.

The chain is built from TRBV29-1 and TRBJ1-5; D ambiguous. Per germline, CDR1 SQVTM and CDR2 ANQGSEA. The CDR3 totals 13 residues. With 1 base removed from V and 2 bases from J, the gap between germline ends came to 6 bases. The CDR3 sequence: CSVEGSGNQPQHF. The CDR3 DNA reads as TGCAGCGTTGAAGGGAGCGGCAATCAGCCCCAGCATTTT.

This chain connects TRBV5-1 to TRBJ2-7; a possible D gene is TRBD1 (6 bases). Trimming removed 5 bases at V and 3 bases at J, with 21 bases between. Germline lookup yields CDR1 SGHRS and CDR2 YFSETQ. This CDR3 has 16 residues. In nucleotides, the CDR3 is TGCGCCAGCAGGAAAAATACAGGACCAGGGGACTACGAGCAGTACTTC. It translates to CASRKNTGPGDYEQYF.

The V call is TRBV28, the J call TRBJ2-3; 8 positions match TRBD1. After removal of 4 bases from V and 0 bases from J, the junction contained 6 bases not matched to a gene. Germline assignment: CDR1 MDHEN and CDR2 SYDVKM. The CDR3 covers 16 residues. The CDR3 sequence: CASSSQRTGSTDTQYF. The CDR3 DNA reads TGTGCCAGCAGTTCGCAGAGGACAGGGAGCACAGATACGCAGTATTTT.

The chain combines TRBV2 with TRBJ2-7, with D possibly being TRBD2 (6 bases). The V gene lost 1 base and the J gene lost 3 bases, with 19 bases spanning the gap. Germline-derived CDR1 and CDR2 are SNHLY and FYNNEI. The CDR3 runs to 17 residues. CDR3: CASSEGRATSLDYEQYF. The CDR3 DNA follows: TGTGCCAGCAGTGAAGGGAGGGCCACATCCCTTGACTACGAGCAGTACTTC. The full variable domain, completed using reference TRBV2 and TRBJ2-7, is EPEVTQTPSHQVTQMGQEVILRCVPISNHLYFYWYRQILGQKVEFLVSFYNNEISEKSEIFDDQFSVERPDGSNFTLKIRSTKLEDSAMYFCASSEGRATSLDYEQYFGPGTRLTVT.

V usage is TRBV9 and J usage is TRBJ2-5; no reliable D call. V shed 4 bases and J shed 0 bases, with 7 bases lying between them. Germline loops: CDR1 SGDLS, CDR2 YYNGEE. This CDR3 contains 13 residues. The CDR3 DNA reads TGTGCCAGCAGCTTCTCGTACCAAGAGACCCAGTACTTC. It is translated as CASSFSYQETQYF.

The gene calls are TRBV6-1 and TRBJ1-5; TRBD1 might be the D (5 bases). V was trimmed by 7 bases and J by 4 bases, leaving 14 bases between them. This CDR3 region has 14 residues. CDR1 MNHNS and CDR2 SASEGT come from the germline V gene. CDR3 nucleotides: TGTGCCAGCATGACCCAACAGGTTAATCAGCCCCAGCATTTT. It yields the protein CASMTQQVNQPQHF.

This clone was found a few times. The chain couples TRBV28 to TRBJ1-5; 7 nucleotides align to TRBD1. Trimming cost V 3 bases and J 3 bases; bases outside gene matches: 5. The CDR3 loop spans 15 amino acids. CDR1 is MDHEN, CDR2 SYDVKM, per germline. The CDR3 bases are TGTGCCAGCAGTTTTCTCGGGACAGACAATCAGCCCCAGCATTTT. Translated, it gives CASSFLGTDNQPQHF.

J is TRBJ2-5 and V is TRBV5-6, with TRBD2 matching over 7 bases. The V and J ends lost 4 bases and 5 bases, in that order; junction bases with no gene match: 20. The germline gives CDR1 SGHDT, CDR2 YYEEEE. The CDR3 runs to 18 residues. This chain's CDR3 is CASSTTGTMGRRLETQYF. CDR3 nucleotides: TGTGCCAGCAGCACCACCGGGACTATGGGCCGACGTCTTGAGACCCAGTACTTC.

About this clone: The same CDR3 also results from other DNA sequences found in this sample. V is TRBV7-9 and J is TRBJ1-2; 7 bases map to TRBD1. This CDR3 has 13 amino acids. The V gene's germline CDR1 is SEHNR and CDR2 FQNEAQ (reference sequence). V trimming: 6 bases; J trimming: 4 bases; junction bases outside the gene matches: 5. CDR3 residues: CASSPGTVYGYTF. The CDR3 coding sequence is TGTGCCAGCAGTCCCGGGACAGTCTATGGCTACACCTTC.

The V call is TRBV7-2, the J call TRBJ2-5; D is undetermined. Per germline, CDR1 SGHTA and CDR2 FQGNSA. The CDR3 runs to 13 residues. The V and J ends lost 5 bases and 7 bases respectively, with 14 bases between them. The CDR3 bases are TGTGCCAGCAGCCCCCCTCGGAGAGGGACCCAGTACTTC. Translating it yields CASSPPRRGTQYF.

This clone appeared once. The V gene is TRBV5-4, the J gene TRBJ2-1; 7 bases match TRBD1. CDR1 and CDR2 from the germline V gene are SGHNT and YYREEE (reference sequence). CDR3 length: 16 residues. Germline trimming cut 0 bases from V and 5 bases from J; bases unmatched to any gene: 8. CDR3 region: CASSLAGTVPNNEQFF. Written as DNA, the CDR3 is TGTGCCAGCAGCTTGGCCGGGACAGTTCCCAACAATGAGCAGTTCTTC.

The sample holds one count of this clone. The chain combines TRBV9 with TRBJ2-7, with D possibly matching TRBD2 (5 bases). Germline V gene data show CDR1 as SGDLS and CDR2 as YYNGEE. The germline V and J ends were trimmed by 7 bases and 2 bases, with 16 bases remaining between them. This CDR3 has 14 amino acids. The CDR3 DNA follows: TGTGCCAGCGCCGGGGAGACACGGCCCTACGAGCAGTACTTC. Amino acid sequence: CASAGETRPYEQYF.

This chain connects TRBV5-4 to TRBJ2-1; D might be TRBD2 (6 bases). Germline V lookup: CDR1 SGHNT, CDR2 YYREEE (reference sequence). Trimming left V 0 bases short and J 7 bases short, with 11 bases between. This CDR3 has 14 amino acids. The CDR3 region is CASSLARGINEQFF. The CDR3 DNA reads TGTGCCAGCAGCTTGGCGCGCGGGATTAATGAGCAGTTCTTC.

The CDR3 DNA follows: TGTGCCAGCAAGCGAGGTAGCAATCAGCCCCAGCATTTT. Amino acids: CASKRGSNQPQHF. The chain has TRBV28 and TRBJ1-5, with D unclear. In germline, CDR1 is MDHEN, CDR2 SYDVKM. The V and J ends lost 7 bases and 0 bases respectively, with 7 bases between them. CDR3 length equals 13 residues.

The V call is TRBV27, the J call TRBJ2-3; tentative D call: TRBD2 (6 bases). This CDR3 spans 15 amino acids. The V end was cut by 0 bases, the J end by 1 base, with 8 bases between. Germline CDR1 is MNHEY and CDR2 is SMNVEV (reference sequence). This chain's CDR3 is CASSLSRGRTDTQYF. Written as DNA, the CDR3 is TGTGCCAGCAGTTTATCGCGGGGACGCACAGATACGCAGTATTTT.